This T cell receptor beta chain was captured by sequencing in a study of blood T cell repertoires in COVID-19. The protocol was immunoSEQ multiplex PCR, while the TCRdb copy is restricted to in-frame clones and leaves out a portion. The sample has around 200,000 clones, 85% to 90% seen once. The table lists this clone with a count of one. What was sequenced was peripheral blood. The TCR was taken from a man aged 35-49 years with active or convalescent COVID-19.

The CDR3 nucleotides are TGTGCCAGCCGCAAATATTTGACAGCGCCCACAGATACGCAGTATTTT. This codes for CASRKYLTAPTDTQYF. The chain carries TRBV6-4 and TRBJ2-3; the D gene is possibly TRBD1 (5 bases). The CDR3 contains 16 residues. Trimming left V 8 bases short and J 2 bases short, with 20 bases between. Per the germline V gene, CDR1 is MRHNA and CDR2 is SNTAGT.